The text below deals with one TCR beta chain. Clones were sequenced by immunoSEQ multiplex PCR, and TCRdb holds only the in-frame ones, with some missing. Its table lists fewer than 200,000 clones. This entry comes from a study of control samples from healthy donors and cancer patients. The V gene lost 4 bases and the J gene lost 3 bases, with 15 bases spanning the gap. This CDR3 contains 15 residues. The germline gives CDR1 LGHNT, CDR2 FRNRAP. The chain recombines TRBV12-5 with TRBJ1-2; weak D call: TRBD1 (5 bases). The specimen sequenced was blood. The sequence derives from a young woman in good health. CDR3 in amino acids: CASGYYQGAYYGYTF. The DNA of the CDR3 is TGTGCTAGTGGTTATTATCAAGGGGCCTACTATGGCTACACCTTC.